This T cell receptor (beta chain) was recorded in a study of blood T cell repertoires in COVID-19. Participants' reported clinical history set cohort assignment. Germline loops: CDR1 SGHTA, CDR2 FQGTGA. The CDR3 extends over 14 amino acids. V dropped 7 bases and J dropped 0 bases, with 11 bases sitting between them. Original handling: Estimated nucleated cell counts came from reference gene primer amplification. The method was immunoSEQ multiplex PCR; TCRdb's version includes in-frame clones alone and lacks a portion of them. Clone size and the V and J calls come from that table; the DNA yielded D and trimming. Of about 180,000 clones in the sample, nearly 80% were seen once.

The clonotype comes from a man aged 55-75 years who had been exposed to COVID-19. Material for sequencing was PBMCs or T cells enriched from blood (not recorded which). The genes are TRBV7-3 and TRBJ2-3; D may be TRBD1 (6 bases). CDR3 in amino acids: CASKPGHSTDTQYF. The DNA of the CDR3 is TGTGCCAGCAAACCGGGACATAGCACAGATACGCAGTATTTT. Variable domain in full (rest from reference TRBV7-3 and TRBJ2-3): GAGVSQTPSNKVTEKGKYVELRCDPISGHTALYWYRQSLGQGPEFLIYFQGTGAADDSGLPNDRFFAVRPEGSVSTLKIQRTERGDSAVYLCASKPGHSTDTQYFGPGTRLTVL.